Shown below are 26 T cell receptor beta chains from a single sample sequenced in a study of cytomegalovirus exposure and HLA in healthy donors. The PCR made use of 60 Vbeta and 13 Jbeta primers. Repertoires were generated with immunoSEQ multiplex PCR, while TCRdb's copy carries only in-frame clones and drops some. The sample comprises hundreds of thousands of clones, 82% of which are singletons, and about 6% rests with the top ten. The sequenced sample consisted of PBMCs. All receptors derive from a man between 40 and 49 years old in good health and CMV-seropositive.

V gene TRBV6-5 combines with J gene TRBJ1-1, with 7 bases that match TRBD1. The V gene's germline CDR1 is MNHEY and CDR2 SVGAGI. The V gene end was trimmed by 2 bases and the J gene end by 0 bases; junction bases not matched to a gene: 6. This CDR3 region has 16 residues. The CDR3 reads CASSYEGARMNTEAFF. For the CDR3, the DNA is TGTGCCAGCAGTTACGAGGGGGCGCGGATGAACACTGAAGCTTTCTTT.

This clone was recorded once. The chain employs TRBV7-6 and TRBJ1-1; D remains ambiguous. Trimming removed 4 bases from V and 1 base from J, with 13 bases in between. The CDR3 is 15 amino acids. Germline CDR1 SGHVS, CDR2 FNYEAQ. CDR3 loop: CASSSDQTSNTEAFF. For the CDR3, the DNA is TGTGCCAGCAGCTCGGATCAGACTTCGAACACTGAAGCTTTCTTT.

V is TRBV25-1 and J is TRBJ2-3; 9 bases align to TRBD2. CDR1 and CDR2 from the germline V gene are MGHDK and SYGVNS. Trimming removed 3 bases from V and 5 bases from J; junction bases left unmatched: 6. This CDR3 has 15 residues. The CDR3 region has the DNA TGTGCCAGCAGTGAGGCGGGAGGGGGTGTAGATACGCAGTATTTT. It encodes CASSEAGGGVDTQYF.

The J gene is TRBJ2-5, the V gene TRBV14; tentatively, D is TRBD2 (5 bases). The CDR3 length is 14 residues. Germline CDR1 SGHDN, CDR2 FVKESK. V dropped 1 base and J dropped 3 bases, with 9 bases sitting between them. The CDR3 region has the DNA TGTGCCAGCAGCCAAGTTACGGGGAAAGAGACCCAGTACTTC. Its translation is CASSQVTGKETQYF.

The rearrangement links TRBV19 to TRBJ1-1; a possible D gene is TRBD1 (6 bases). The CDR3 length is 14 residues. Germline V gene sequence: CDR1 LNHDA, CDR2 SQIVND (reference sequence). The V end was cut by 10 bases, the J end by 1 base, with 16 bases between. This CDR3 is CATSGGQPNTEAFF. CDR3 DNA sequence: TGTGCCACCTCGGGGGGGCAACCGAACACTGAAGCTTTCTTT. Filled out from reference TRBV19 and TRBJ1-1, the complete variable domain reads DGGITQSPKYLFRKEGQNVTLSCEQNLNHDAMYWYRQDPGQGLRLIYYSQIVNDFQKGDIAEGYSVSREKKESFPLTVTSAQKNPTAFYLCATSGGQPNTEAFFGQGTRLTVV.

The V gene is TRBV5-1, the J gene TRBJ2-1; 8 positions agree with TRBD2. Germline CDR1 is SGHRS and CDR2 is YFSETQ. This CDR3 is 17 amino acids long. V was clipped by 0 bases and J by 3 bases; unmatched bases: 8. In DNA, the CDR3 is TGCGCCAGCAGCTTGGGTGAGCGGGAGCATTTCTACAATGAGCAGTTCTTC. Translating gives CASSLGEREHFYNEQFF.

The rearrangement joins TRBV5-4 to TRBJ2-1; D not resolved. The CDR3 length is 12 residues. Looked up from germline, CDR1 is SGHNT and CDR2 is YYREEE (reference sequence). V was shortened by 3 bases and J by 9 bases, with 10 bases between the two germline ends. This chain's CDR3 is CASSSADTEQFF. CDR3 DNA: TGTGCCAGCAGCTCGGCGGATACTGAGCAGTTCTTC.

The chain recombines TRBV27 with TRBJ1-5, with TRBD1 matching 9 bases. The CDR3 extends over 18 amino acids. V dropped 10 bases and J dropped 2; count of bases not matched to a gene: 18. CDR1 MNHEY and CDR2 SMNVEV come from the germline V gene (reference sequence). The CDR3: CATREGPGQGSRNQPQHF. The CDR3 region has the DNA TGTGCCACCCGAGAGGGGCCGGGACAGGGAAGTCGCAATCAGCCCCAGCATTTT.

This clone was observed a single time. V gene TRBV5-1 combines with J gene TRBJ1-3; D remains unclear. Germline V gives CDR1 SGHRS, CDR2 YFSETQ. This CDR3 region has 16 residues. V lost 0 bases, J lost 2 bases, and 12 bases lay in between. The chain's CDR3 is CASSLEAAGAGNTIYF. The CDR3 DNA follows: TGCGCCAGCAGCTTGGAAGCGGCAGGTGCTGGAAACACCATATATTTT. Supplemented by reference TRBV5-1 and TRBJ1-3, the full variable domain reads KAGVTQTPRYLIKTRGQQVTLSCSPISGHRSVSWYQQTPGQGLQFLFEYFSETQRNKGNFPGRFSGRQFSNSRSEMNVSTLELGDSALYLCASSLEAAGAGNTIYFGEGSWLTVV.

This clone was counted between two and nine times. This chain links TRBV5-1 with TRBJ1-2; TRBD1 might be the D (6 bases). Germline V lookup: CDR1 SGHRS, CDR2 YFSETQ. Deletions cut 4 bases from V and 2 bases from J, with 9 bases between. The CDR3 is 13 residues long. The CDR3 DNA follows: TGCGCCAGCAGCGAGACAGGCAACTATGGCTACACCTTC. Protein sequence: CASSETGNYGYTF.

A word on this clone: Other DNA sequences within the sample encode an identical CDR3. The chain links TRBV6-5 to TRBJ1-3, with TRBD1 as a possible D gene (6 bases). CDR1 and CDR2 (germline): MNHEY, SVGAGI. CDR3 size: 16 residues. V was pared by 0 bases and J by 0 bases, with 9 bases between. CDR3: CASSYSTGNSGNTIYF. DNA of the CDR3: TGTGCCAGCAGTTACTCGACAGGTAACTCTGGAAACACCATATATTTT.

The chain uses TRBV18 and TRBJ1-2; TRBD1 agrees at 7 bases. J gave up 4 bases and V 5 bases, and 10 bases lay outside the gene matches. The CDR3 totals 15 residues. In germline, CDR1 is KGHSH, CDR2 LQKENI. For the CDR3, the DNA is TGTGCCAGCTCATCCACCGGGACAGACGCCTATGGCTACACCTTC. Protein sequence: CASSSTGTDAYGYTF. Full variable domain (missing parts from reference TRBV18 and TRBJ1-2): NAGVMQNPRHLVRRRGQEARLRCSPMKGHSHVYWYRQLPEEGLKFMVYLQKENIIDESGMPKERFSAEFPKEGPSILRIQQVVRGDSAAYFCASSSTGTDAYGYTFGSGTRLTVV.

CDR3 coding DNA: TGTGCCAGTAGTCCCCTAGGGACAGGGGGCGGGGAGCAGTACTTC. Amino acid sequence: CASSPLGTGGGEQYF. The chain carries TRBV19 and TRBJ2-7, with 12 bases aligning to TRBD1. After removal of 5 bases from V and 7 bases from J, the junction contained 9 bases not matched to a gene. The germline gives CDR1 LNHDA, CDR2 SQIVND (reference sequence). This CDR3 is 15 amino acids long.

This clone was picked up one time. V gene TRBV7-9 combines with J gene TRBJ2-7; maybe TRBD1 (5 bases). The CDR3 is made up of 17 amino acids. V was clipped by 1 base and J by 0 bases, with 16 bases between them. The germline V gene has CDR1 SEHNR and CDR2 FQNEAQ (reference sequence). CDR3 in amino acids: CASSLEMTRGSSYEQYF. The CDR3 DNA reads TGTGCCAGCAGCTTAGAGATGACAAGGGGCTCCTCCTACGAGCAGTACTTC.

The chain is built from TRBV5-1 and TRBJ1-4, with 10 bases identical to TRBD1. CDR1 and CDR2 (germline): SGHRS, YFSETQ. The CDR3 has 14 residues. With 4 bases clipped from V and 5 bases from J, the junction kept 2 bases outside the gene matches. The CDR3: CASSRTGGNEKLFF. CDR3 sequence (DNA): TGCGCCAGCAGCAGGACAGGGGGAAATGAAAAACTGTTTTTT.

There are a few counts of this clone. The CDR3 nucleotides read TGTGCCAGCAGCCCGGGACAGAACTATGGCTACACCTTC. It is translated as CASSPGQNYGYTF. The chain employs TRBV7-6 and TRBJ1-2, with 7 bases lining up with TRBD1. Germline V gives CDR1 SGHVS, CDR2 FNYEAQ. This CDR3 is 13 amino acids long. V shed 5 bases, J shed 2 bases, and the junction held 2 bases outside the gene matches.

The chain combines TRBV5-4 with TRBJ1-1, with TRBD1 identical over 11 bases. In germline, CDR1 is SGHNT, CDR2 YYREEE (reference sequence). CDR3 length equals 15 residues. Germline trimming cut 3 bases from V and 2 bases from J; bases unmatched to any gene: 3. CDR3 sequence: CASSWGQGGNTEAFF. The CDR3 bases are TGTGCCAGCAGCTGGGGACAGGGGGGCAACACTGAAGCTTTCTTT.

V usage is TRBV11-3 and J usage is TRBJ2-7; 9 bases align to TRBD2. Trimming at V came to 3 bases and at J to 0 bases, leaving 3 bases not matched to a gene. Germline values: CDR1 SGHNT, CDR2 YENEEA. CDR3 length equals 15 residues. CDR3 amino acids: CASSFASGNSYEQYF. CDR3 in DNA: TGTGCCAGCAGCTTCGCTAGCGGGAACTCCTACGAGCAGTACTTC.

This chain joins TRBV5-1 and TRBJ2-7; D unclear. The CDR3 covers 11 residues. Between the trimmed V and J ends, which lost 0 bases and 10 bases, there was a span of 8 bases. Germline assignment: CDR1 SGHRS and CDR2 YFSETQ. CDR3 sequence: CASSLASLQYF. CDR3 bases: TGCGCCAGCAGCTTGGCTTCCTTACAGTACTTC.

The CDR3 is CASSYTSGSEQYF. The DNA of the CDR3 is TGTGCCAGCAGTTACACTAGCGGGTCCGAGCAGTACTTC. This rearrangement joins TRBV6-5 to TRBJ2-7, with 9 nucleotides matching TRBD2. Trimming removed 2 bases from V and 6 bases from J; junction bases left unmatched: 2. The CDR3 length is 13 residues. Per the germline V gene, CDR1 is MNHEY and CDR2 is SVGAGI.

The V and J genes are TRBV27 and TRBJ2-1, with 8 positions matching TRBD2. CDR1 and CDR2 (germline): MNHEY, SMNVEV (reference sequence). There are 16 residues in the CDR3. The J segment lost 0 bases and the V segment lost 3 bases, leaving 4 bases of the junction unmatched. The chain's CDR3 is CASSLLAGGSYNEQFF. The CDR3 bases are TGTGCCAGCAGTTTGCTGGCGGGAGGCTCCTACAATGAGCAGTTCTTC.

The V gene is TRBV4-1, the J gene TRBJ1-2; D gene ambiguous. CDR1 is MGHRA and CDR2 is YSYEKL in the germline V gene. This CDR3 has 15 amino acids. The V and J ends lost 3 bases and 2 bases respectively, with 13 bases between them. The CDR3 DNA reads as TGCGCCAGCAGCCAGTCTGATACCAGAAACTATGGCTACACCTTC. This codes for CASSQSDTRNYGYTF.

This chain uses TRBV5-1 with TRBJ2-1, with D perhaps TRBD2 (6 bases). The length of the CDR3 is 14 residues. V shed 0 bases and J shed 9 bases, with 13 bases lying between them. Germline lookup yields CDR1 SGHRS and CDR2 YFSETQ. Here the CDR3 DNA reads TGCGCCAGCAGCTTGGGCAGGGAGGAGGGTGAGCAGTTCTTC. It codes for CASSLGREEGEQFF. Filled out from reference TRBV5-1 and TRBJ2-1, the complete variable domain reads KAGVTQTPRYLIKTRGQQVTLSCSPISGHRSVSWYQQTPGQGLQFLFEYFSETQRNKGNFPGRFSGRQFSNSRSEMNVSTLELGDSALYLCASSLGREEGEQFFGPGTRLTVL.

This clone was seen only once. This chain joins TRBV27 and TRBJ1-1, with a weak D call TRBD1 (5 bases). This CDR3 spans 18 amino acids. The ends were cut back, 5 bases at V and 0 bases at J, with 22 bases in the middle. Germline V gene data show CDR1 as MNHEY and CDR2 as SMNVEV (reference sequence). Here the CDR3 DNA reads TGTGCCAGCAGTCCTACCCCCCCGGGGAGGGGCATGAACACTGAAGCTTTCTTT. This codes for CASSPTPPGRGMNTEAFF.

This clone was seen more than once but under ten times. The chain carries TRBV7-9 and TRBJ2-4, with a tentative D call TRBD1 (5 bases). There are 14 residues in the CDR3. Germline-derived CDR1 and CDR2 are SEHNR and FQNEAQ (reference sequence). Trimming took off 7 bases at V and 5 bases at J, with 15 bases between the two ends. The DNA of the CDR3 is TGTGCCAGCACCACAGGTCTGGGCGAAAACATTCAGTACTTC. Translated: CASTTGLGENIQYF.

This clone was recorded a few times. The genes are TRBV6-5 and TRBJ1-2; 9 bases are shared with TRBD1. The J segment lost 8 bases and the V segment lost 6 bases, leaving 7 bases of the junction unmatched. This CDR3 comprises 13 residues. CDR1 and CDR2 from the germline V gene are MNHEY and SVGAGI. CDR3 in amino acids: CASRSDRGRGYTF. The CDR3 DNA is TGTGCCAGCAGATCGGACAGGGGCCGGGGCTACACCTTC.